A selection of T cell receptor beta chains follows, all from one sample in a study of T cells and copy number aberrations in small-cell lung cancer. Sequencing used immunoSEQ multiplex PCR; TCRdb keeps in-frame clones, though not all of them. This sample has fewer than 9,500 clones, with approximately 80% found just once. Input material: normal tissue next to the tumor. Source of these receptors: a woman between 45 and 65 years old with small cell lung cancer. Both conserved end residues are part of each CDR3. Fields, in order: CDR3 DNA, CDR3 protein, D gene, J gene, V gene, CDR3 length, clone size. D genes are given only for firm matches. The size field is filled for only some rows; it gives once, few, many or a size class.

TGTGCCAGCAGGTCCACCGGGACGGATTCCTACGAGCAGTACTTC | CASRSTGTDSYEQYF | - | TRBJ2-7 | TRBV6-6 | 15 | -
TGTGCCAGCAGCTTAGAGGGGGGGATGAACACTGAAGCTTTCTTT | CASSLEGGMNTEAFF | - | TRBJ1-1 | TRBV7-9 | 15 | -
TGCGCCAGCAGCTTTCGGGGGGGAACAGGGTCCGATGAGCAGTTCTTC | CASSFRGGTGSDEQFF | TRBD2 | TRBJ2-1 | TRBV5-1 | 16 | -
TGTGCCAGCAGTGAAGCGGGGGACAGTTCAATGTTCTTT | CASSEAGDSSMFF | TRBD1 | TRBJ1-1 | TRBV2 | 13 | -
TGTGCCAGCAGCAAACAGGGGAATCAGCCCCAGCATTTT | CASSKQGNQPQHF | TRBD1 | TRBJ1-5 | TRBV14 | 13 | once
TGTGCCAGCAGTCCCAGTCATATCCCCTCCTACGAGCAGTACTTC | CASSPSHIPSYEQYF | - | TRBJ2-7 | TRBV7-2 | 15 | -
TGTGCCAGCTCACTAGATGGGGCGCGGCCGTACTTC | CASSLDGARPYF | - | TRBJ2-7 | TRBV18 | 12 | few
TGTGCCAGCAGCGTGCGAGACTTGTACACCGGGGAGCTGTTTTTT | CASSVRDLYTGELFF | - | TRBJ2-2 | TRBV9 | 15 | -
TGCAGCGTTGCCAGGGGTAATGAAAAACTGTTTTTT | CSVARGNEKLFF | - | TRBJ1-4 | TRBV29-1 | 12 | -
TGTGCCAGCAGTCGGGAGGGCCAGCCCTACAATGAGCAGTTCTTC | CASSREGQPYNEQFF | TRBD2 | TRBJ2-1 | TRBV6-1 | 15 | -
TGTGCCAGCAGCCGCCGGACAGGGGGTTACAATGAGCAGTTCTTC | CASSRRTGGYNEQFF | TRBD1 | TRBJ2-1 | TRBV11-3 | 15 | -
TGTGCCAGCAGTGATCTAGCGGGAGGGGCCGGGGAGCTGTTTTTT | CASSDLAGGAGELFF | TRBD2 | TRBJ2-2 | TRBV6-1 | 15 | -
TGTGCTAGTGGCCCCACCTCCTACGAGCAGTACTTC | CASGPTSYEQYF | - | TRBJ2-7 | TRBV12-5 | 12 | -
TGCGCCAGCAGCAGAGCTTCAGGTCTGGATACGCAGTATTTT | CASSRASGLDTQYF | - | TRBJ2-3 | TRBV10-2 | 14 | -
TGTGCCAGCAGTAGCGGGAGGGTAAATGAGCAGTTCTTC | CASSSGRVNEQFF | TRBD2 | TRBJ2-1 | TRBV2 | 13 | -
TGTGCCAGCAGTTACTCGGGGGGGCCCACCCTAAATGAGCAGTTCTTC | CASSYSGGPTLNEQFF | - | TRBJ2-1 | TRBV6-6 | 16 | -
TGTGCCAGCAGTGAAAACTCAGGCCGGGGTGGCTACACCTTC | CASSENSGRGGYTF | - | TRBJ1-2 | TRBV2 | 14 | -
TGTGCCAGTAGTTGGGGGACAGGAGGCCTCTACGAGCAGTACTTC | CASSWGTGGLYEQYF | TRBD1 | TRBJ2-7 | TRBV19 | 15 | -
TGTGCCAGTAGGACAGGGTGGGACACCGGGGAGCTGTTTTTT | CASRTGWDTGELFF | TRBD1 | TRBJ2-2 | TRBV6-5 | 14 | -
TGCGCCAGCAGCTTGGGGCAGGGGGCTTGGGACACCGGGGAGCTGTTTTTT | CASSLGQGAWDTGELFF | TRBD1 | TRBJ2-2 | TRBV5-1 | 17 | -
TGTGCCAGCAGTCCCGACGTGGGACTAGCGGGAGGGCCGGAGGAGACCCAGTACTTC | CASSPDVGLAGGPEETQYF | TRBD2 | TRBJ2-5 | TRBV6-7 | 19 | -
TGTGCCAGCAGCCAATCAGAAAGCGCGTACAATGAGCAGTTCTTC | CASSQSESAYNEQFF | - | TRBJ2-1 | TRBV4-2 | 15 | -
TGTGCCAGCAGCCCCCAGACTAGCGACTACGAGCAGTACTTC | CASSPQTSDYEQYF | TRBD2 | TRBJ2-7 | TRBV4-2 | 14 | once
TGTGCCAGCTCAACCAGCGGGAGCTCCTATAATGAGCAGTTCTTC | CASSTSGSSYNEQFF | TRBD2 | TRBJ2-1 | TRBV18 | 15 | -
TGTGCCAGCAGTTATAAGGGCATGAACACTGAAGCTTTCTTT | CASSYKGMNTEAFF | - | TRBJ1-1 | TRBV6-5 | 14 | -
TGTGCCAGCAGCGCCCCCGTGAGTAGCGGGAGAAATGAGCAGTTCTTC | CASSAPVSSGRNEQFF | TRBD2 | TRBJ2-1 | TRBV7-9 | 16 | -
TGCACCAGCAGCCAGAGCCGGGACGATGGAAACACCATATATTTT | CTSSQSRDDGNTIYF | - | TRBJ1-3 | TRBV1 | 15 | -
TGCGCCAGCAGCTTGGATGGGAAGGGCTACACCTTC | CASSLDGKGYTF | - | TRBJ1-2 | TRBV5-1 | 12 | -
TGTGCCACCTCCAAGGACAGTGGCTCTGGAAACACCATATATTTT | CATSKDSGSGNTIYF | - | TRBJ1-3 | TRBV2 | 15 | -
TGTGCCAGCTCACCAATGTTCGGGACAGATCTTCAGCCCCAGCATTTT | CASSPMFGTDLQPQHF | TRBD1 | TRBJ1-5 | TRBV18 | 16 | -
TGCGCCAGCAGTCAGCCGGGCGAAGGGCCCCCCCTGGAGACTGAAGCTTTCTTT | CASSQPGEGPPLETEAFF | - | TRBJ1-1 | TRBV23-1 | 18 | -
TGTGCCAGCAGTGAGATCGGTGATCCGGGGGGGTCCTACGAGCAGTACTTC | CASSEIGDPGGSYEQYF | TRBD2 | TRBJ2-7 | TRBV25-1 | 17 | -
TGCGCCAGCAGTGAGCGGGGTTCTACCGAGCAGTACTTC | CASSERGSTEQYF | - | TRBJ2-7 | TRBV10-2 | 13 | -
TGTGCCAGCAGTTTAGGACCGGGACTAGTGAACGAGCAGTACTTC | CASSLGPGLVNEQYF | TRBD2 | TRBJ2-7 | TRBV27 | 15 | -
TGTGCCAGCAGCTTTGATGGAGGAATTTTGGAGCAGTACTTC | CASSFDGGILEQYF | - | TRBJ2-7 | TRBV7-9 | 14 | -
TGTGCCAAACCCTTCCGTAACTCTGGAAACACCATATATTTT | CAKPFRNSGNTIYF | - | TRBJ1-3 | TRBV11-3 | 14 | -
TGCGCCAGCAGATTTCAGGGGGCGGACACCGGGGAGCTGTTTTTT | CASRFQGADTGELFF | TRBD1 | TRBJ2-2 | TRBV5-1 | 15 | -